This TCR beta chain originates from a study of T-cell reconstitution after alpha-beta-depleted transplantation in children. The study's findings and limits: Reportedly, alpha-beta T cells present about two months post-transplant originated from several hundred expanded clones of graft origin. T-cell counts and diversity at one year following transplant were attributed mainly to newly produced T cells.

Unique molecular identifiers were incorporated when the TCRbeta library was constructed. One entry per CDR3 protein results from TCRdb running MiXCR on the PCR reads. This sample has 450,000 to 700,000 distinct CDR3 sequences, with roughly 30% found just once. The length of the CDR3 is 12 residues. V was clipped by 0 bases and J by 14 bases, with 11 bases between them. CDR1 is MNHNS, CDR2 SASEGT, per germline. This clonotype appeared a few times. Its cognate antigen is unknown. The sequences come from PBMCs, collected before TCRalphabeta/CD19-depleted stem cell transplant. This sequence originates from a boy under two years old with Wiskott-Aldrich syndrome, due to receive a stem cell transplant. The rearrangement joins TRBV6-1 to TRBJ2-1; D ambiguous. As DNA, the CDR3 is TGTGCCAGCAGTGAAGCGATCAGATGGAAGTTCTTC. It specifies CASSEAIRWKFF.